The 18 T cell receptor beta chains listed next were all sequenced from one sample in a study of siplizumab effects on memory and regulatory T cells. TCRdb's table, derived via immunoSEQ multiplex PCR, lists solely in-frame clones and lacks some. The sample lists 11,000 to 15,000 clones, almost 50% occurring once. It was at 37°C and for 6 days that the mixed lymphocyte reaction cells were cocultured. These receptors' antigens are unknown. What was sequenced was CFSE-low (dividing) CD4+ T cells sorted from an allogeneic mixed lymphocyte reaction. Source of these receptors: a human donor in good health; the cells came from an allogeneic mixed lymphocyte reaction.

This rearrangement joins TRBV9 to TRBJ2-3, with D perhaps TRBD2 (5 bases). Germline values: CDR1 SGDLS, CDR2 YYNGEE. This CDR3 is built from 15 residues. V gave up 3 bases and J gave up 0 bases, with 11 bases separating them. The chain's CDR3 is CASSALGVSTDTQYF. The CDR3 DNA reads TGTGCCAGCAGCGCGCTCGGGGTCAGCACAGATACGCAGTATTTT.

The rearrangement links TRBV29-1 to TRBJ1-4; weak D call: TRBD1 (5 bases). This CDR3 has 12 amino acids. The germline V and J ends were trimmed by 5 bases and 7 bases, with 11 bases remaining between them. Germline V gene lookup returns CDR1 SQVTM and CDR2 ANQGSEA. This CDR3 is CSVRWDREKLFF. Here the CDR3 DNA reads TGCAGCGTTCGCTGGGACCGTGAAAAACTGTTTTTT.

The J gene is TRBJ2-2, the V gene TRBV18; tentatively, D is TRBD2 (6 bases). Germline V gene data show CDR1 as KGHSH and CDR2 as LQKENI. Trimming shortened V by 1 base and J by 2 bases, and 17 bases separated the two germline ends. This CDR3 region has 18 residues. CDR3 amino acids: CASSPRETGTSNTGELFF. The CDR3 coding sequence is TGTGCCAGCTCACCACGAGAAACCGGGACTTCCAACACCGGGGAGCTGTTTTTT.

This clone is a singleton in its sample. The chain employs TRBV13 and TRBJ1-1; the D gene is possibly TRBD1 (6 bases). Germline CDR1 and CDR2: PRHDT and FYEKMQ (reference sequence). The CDR3 runs 14 residues. V was trimmed by 6 bases and J by 3 bases, leaving 14 bases between them. The CDR3 DNA reads as TGTGCCAGCAGGATCTCAGGGGAGTACACTGAAGCTTTCTTT. The encoded protein is CASRISGEYTEAFF.

This clone was counted between two and nine times. The chain links TRBV30 to TRBJ1-2, with D possibly matching TRBD1 (5 bases). The germline gives CDR1 GTSNPN, CDR2 SVGIG (reference sequence). The CDR3 covers 12 residues. Trimming removed 5 bases from V and 3 bases from J, with 10 bases in between. The CDR3 is CAWAGTHYGYTF. The DNA for the CDR3 is TGTGCCTGGGCAGGGACGCACTATGGCTACACCTTC.

The chain is built from TRBV5-1 and TRBJ1-3, with D uncertain. This CDR3 contains 14 residues. V lost 0 bases, J lost 2 bases, and 6 bases lay in between. Germline loops: CDR1 SGHRS, CDR2 YFSETQ. As DNA, the CDR3 is TGCGCCAGCAGCTTGGCGTCACCTGGAAACACCATATATTTT. Its translation is CASSLASPGNTIYF.

The chain combines TRBV28 with TRBJ2-7, with 8 nucleotides matching TRBD1. The CDR3 is made up of 14 amino acids. Looked up from germline, CDR1 is MDHEN and CDR2 is SYDVKM. The trim removed 4 bases at V and 6 bases at J, leaving 8 bases unmatched. The CDR3 is CASSSGGFHLEQYF. Here the CDR3 DNA reads TGTGCCAGCAGTTCAGGGGGCTTCCACCTCGAGCAGTACTTC.

This clone was observed a few times. This chain links TRBV18 with TRBJ1-1; perhaps TRBD1 as D (5 bases). Germline V gene data show CDR1 as KGHSH and CDR2 as LQKENI. CDR3 size: 12 residues. V lost 3 bases, J lost 3 bases, and 5 bases lay in between. CDR3 sequence: CASSPGDTEAFF. The DNA for the CDR3 is TGTGCCAGCTCACCGGGGGACACTGAAGCTTTCTTT.

The V gene is TRBV7-2, the J gene TRBJ1-5, with TRBD1 matching over 7 bases. This CDR3 has 13 amino acids. CDR1 is SGHTA, CDR2 FQGNSA, per germline. Trimming removed 4 bases from V and 5 bases from J; junction bases left unmatched: 2. The CDR3 reads CASSSQGDQPQHF. In DNA, the CDR3 is TGTGCCAGCAGCTCCCAGGGGGATCAGCCCCAGCATTTT.

The genes are TRBV5-1 and TRBJ1-2; D uncertain. Trimming took 0 bases from V and 7 from J, leaving 10 bases between them. This CDR3 is 13 amino acids long. CDR1 is SGHRS and CDR2 is YFSETQ in the germline V gene. The CDR3 coding sequence is TGCGCCAGCAGCTTGGAAGGGAGCTCTGGCTACACCTTC. It specifies CASSLEGSSGYTF.

The sample holds one count of this clone. The chain carries TRBV5-4 and TRBJ2-3, with D uncertain. Germline values: CDR1 SGHNT, CDR2 YYREEE (reference sequence). The V and J ends lost 4 bases and 3 bases respectively, with 9 bases between them. The CDR3 totals 13 residues. The DNA for the CDR3 is TGTGCCAGCAGCCTTGGGTCGACAGATACGCAGTATTTT. It translates to CASSLGSTDTQYF.

This rearrangement joins TRBV18 to TRBJ1-1, with unresolved D. The V and J ends lost 1 base and 0 bases respectively, with 12 bases between them. From germline, CDR1 is KGHSH and CDR2 LQKENI. The length of the CDR3 is 16 residues. CDR3 DNA sequence: TGTGCCAGCTCACCACTTCAGACTACTATGAACACTGAAGCTTTCTTT. Translated: CASSPLQTTMNTEAFF.

The chain employs TRBV7-2 and TRBJ2-7, with 9 bases aligning to TRBD2. The ends lost 5 bases at V and 5 bases at J; junction bases unmatched: 13. CDR1 is SGHTA, CDR2 FQGNSA, per germline. The CDR3 is made up of 16 amino acids. This chain's CDR3 is CASSIGVGTSNHEQYF. DNA for the CDR3: TGTGCCAGCAGCATAGGGGTAGGGACTAGCAACCACGAGCAGTACTTC. Based on the CDR3 plus reference TRBV7-2 and TRBJ2-7, the full variable domain is GAGVSQSPSNKVTEKGKDVELRCDPISGHTALYWYRQSLGQGLEFLIYFQGNSAPDKSGLPSDRFSAERTGGSVSTLTIQRTQQEDSAVYLCASSIGVGTSNHEQYFGPGTRLTVT.

This clone came up a few times. J is TRBJ1-2 and V is TRBV6-5; D ambiguous. The V end lost 6 bases, the J end lost 4 bases, and 6 bases lay between the germline ends. This CDR3 has 11 residues. The V gene's germline CDR1 is MNHEY and CDR2 SVGAGI. The CDR3 here is CASRAVYGYTF. Written as DNA, the CDR3 is TGTGCCAGCAGGGCCGTCTATGGCTACACCTTC.

This rearrangement joins TRBV29-1 to TRBJ2-3; 8 nucleotides match TRBD2. The CDR3 sequence is 16 residues long. Germline CDR1 and CDR2: SQVTM and ANQGSEA. Germline trimming cut 5 bases from V and 8 bases from J; bases unmatched to any gene: 18. The CDR3 coding sequence is TGCAGCGTTTCACCCCCGGGAGGGGGGCAGTGGTTTACGCAGTATTTT. This gives the protein CSVSPPGGGQWFTQYF.

The chain employs TRBV18 and TRBJ2-3, with 11 bases fitting TRBD2. With V trimmed by 4 bases and J by 5 bases, 8 bases remained unmatched. CDR1 is KGHSH, CDR2 LQKENI, per germline. CDR3 length: 16 amino acids. The CDR3 DNA reads TGTGCCAGCTCACGCACCCTAGCGGGAGGTGTAGATACGCAGTATTTT. Protein sequence: CASSRTLAGGVDTQYF.

V gene TRBV18 combines with J gene TRBJ2-2; D may be TRBD1 (6 bases). CDR3 length equals 15 residues. In germline, CDR1 is KGHSH, CDR2 LQKENI. V gave up 3 bases and J gave up 4 bases, with 12 bases separating them. The CDR3 DNA is TGTGCCAGCTCACCGTTACAGGGTTCCACCGGGGAGCTGTTTTTT. It specifies CASSPLQGSTGELFF. Based on the CDR3 plus reference TRBV18 and TRBJ2-2, the full variable domain is NAGVMQNPRHLVRRRGQEARLRCSPMKGHSHVYWYRQLPEEGLKFMVYLQKENIIDESGMPKERFSAEFPKEGPSILRIQQVVRGDSAAYFCASSPLQGSTGELFFGEGSRLTVL.

V and J are TRBV5-8 and TRBJ2-5, with D possibly being TRBD2 (5 bases). The germline gives CDR1 SGHTS, CDR2 YDEGEE. With 4 bases removed from V and 7 bases from J, the gap between germline ends came to 17 bases. The CDR3 is 14 amino acids. CDR3 protein: CASSHGGPPGTQYF. For the CDR3, the DNA is TGTGCCAGCAGCCATGGAGGCCCCCCGGGGACCCAGTACTTC.